The following is a TCR beta chain sequence with its context. Its specificity is not known. As for time point: peripheral blood 6 weeks after treatment start. Every patient provided from 1 to 8 samples, collected pretreatment and on-treatment. TCRdb's copy holds only in-frame clones and misses some; the assay was immunoSEQ multiplex PCR. This sample has more than 95,000 clones, with around 88% found just once. These data belong to a study of PD-L1 blockade in urothelial cancer. Study summary: Analysis of blood occurred 3 weeks (second dose) and 6 weeks after treatment start.

Whole-study results and caveats: Durable-benefit patients showed greater tumor-associated blood clone expansion at 3 weeks.

The clonotype originates from a man aged 60-69 years with urothelial cancer. Here the sequenced sample was PBMCs, taken around atezolizumab (anti-PD-L1) treatment.

CDR3 coding DNA: TGCGCCAGCAGCTCCCGGGACAGGGGGCCTAACACTGAAGCTTTCTTT. It specifies CASSSRDRGPNTEAFF. The chain recombines TRBV5-1 with TRBJ1-1; 12 nucleotides match TRBD1. Unmatched junction bases numbered 5, after V lost 3 bases and J lost 2 bases. Germline CDR1 SGHRS, CDR2 YFSETQ. The CDR3 covers 16 residues.